This passage covers 3 T cell receptor beta chains from one sample sequenced in a study of blood T cell repertoires in COVID-19. Clones were read by immunoSEQ multiplex PCR, and TCRdb kept only the in-frame ones, dropping some. This repertoire shows 300,000 to 400,000 clones, roughly nine tenths found once; its top ten account for less than 1.2%. Input material: PBMCs or T cells enriched from blood (not recorded which). Receptors were obtained from a man aged 18 to 30 who had recovered from COVID-19.

The chain employs TRBV25-1 and TRBJ2-7, with 7 bases aligning to TRBD1. CDR3 length: 16 residues. V was pared by 4 bases and J by 2 bases, with 11 bases of the junction left unmatched. Germline V gene sequence: CDR1 MGHDK, CDR2 SYGVNS. DNA for the CDR3: TGTGCCAGCAGTGTCAAACCTTCGACAGGGACCTACGAGCAGTACTTC. Amino acid sequence: CASSVKPSTGTYEQYF.

The CDR3 DNA follows: TGCGCCAGCAGTCAATCGGGAGCGGGAGGGTTCGTCGGCGGGGAGCTGTTTTTT. This codes for CASSQSGAGGFVGGELFF. This sequence joins TRBV23-1 and TRBJ2-2; 10 bases are shared with TRBD2. TRBV23-1 is recorded as an ORF, its role being uncertain. The CDR3 spans 18 residues. With 0 bases clipped from V and 7 bases from J, the junction kept 11 bases outside the gene matches.

This clone was seen only once. This CDR3 reads CASRLGQATDTQYF. The DNA for the CDR3 is TGTGCCAGCAGATTAGGACAGGCCACAGATACGCAGTATTTT. The chain is built from TRBV6-5 and TRBJ2-3, with 7 bases fitting TRBD1. The CDR3 runs 14 residues. Per the germline V gene, CDR1 is MNHEY and CDR2 is SVGAGI. V was clipped by 6 bases and J by 2 bases; unmatched bases: 5.